This entry is about one T cell receptor beta chain. Its antigen is currently unknown. The data originate from a study of shared clonotypes between healthy human individuals. Measured with immunoSEQ multiplex PCR; TCRdb has only the in-frame clones, and not every one. This sample has over a million clones, with more than 75% found just once. Each of the donors was a healthy adult who was HIV-negative and had not had a recent acute infection or vaccination. The study's findings and limits: Some naive CD4 clonotypes, around 5%, turned up in common across several donors. Clonotype sharing among the donors was expected to vary with sequencing depth. Naive subsets, compared against memory subsets, generally had larger estimated richness values.

Source material: memory CD4+ T cells from PBMCs. Subset noted: CD45RA-negative fraction. The receptor was isolated from a man aged 18 to 30 in good health. Some clones in this sample may be carry-over from other donors' samples.

The CDR3 loop reads CASSLFPEEGLFF. CDR3 coding DNA: TGTGCCAGCAGTTTGTTTCCCGAGGAGGGGCTGTTTTTT. The gene calls are TRBV6-6 and TRBJ2-2, with D possibly TRBD2 on 6 matching bases. Germline V gene sequence: CDR1 MNHNY, CDR2 SVGAGI (reference sequence). The CDR3 runs 13 residues. V lost 4 bases and J 13 bases, leaving 16 bases between the germline ends.